This TCR beta chain is drawn from a study of T cells after yellow fever vaccination. General observations from the study: The secondary response peaked faster, at day 5 versus 15, but was weaker. Booster sampling recovered most clones from primary vaccination (about 97% CD4, around 88% CD8). The CD4 and CD8 compartments had a small share of their clonotypes in common.

Template-switching 5'RACE yielded the TCR cDNA; a universal primer site and UMIs were added in the process. TCRdb ran MiXCR on the 5' RACE reads and lists one entry per CDR3 protein. The table shows roughly 120,000 distinct CDR3 sequences, with about 7% occurring only once. Notes on this clonotype: Its cognate antigen is unknown.

The clonotype comes from a man younger than 30 who received the YFV17D yellow fever vaccine. The input for sequencing was CD4+ T cells sorted from PBMCs, taken around 45 days after the first yellow fever vaccination.

The DNA for the CDR3 is TGTGCCAGTAGTATCCAGGGAGGACGAGCTCGTGGCTACACCTTC. It specifies CASSIQGGRARGYTF. The gene calls are TRBV19 and TRBJ1-2; TRBD1 is a possible D gene (5 bases). There are 15 residues in the CDR3. Germline V gene lookup returns CDR1 LNHDA and CDR2 SQIVND (reference sequence). V lost 3 bases and J 7 bases, leaving 18 bases between the germline ends.